Presented here are 28 T cell receptor beta chains from one specimen sequenced in a study of blood T cell repertoires in COVID-19. Generated by immunoSEQ multiplex PCR, the TCRdb table keeps only in-frame clones and is missing some. This sample has fewer than 250,000 clones, with about 80% found just once. Sequenced: peripheral blood. Receptors were obtained from a woman over 75 with acute or convalescent COVID-19.

The sample holds one count of this clone. The chain combines TRBV4-2 with TRBJ1-4; no reliable D call. There are 16 residues in the CDR3. Germline V gene sequence: CDR1 LGHNA, CDR2 YNFKEQ. V was cut by 0 bases and J by 1 base, with 9 bases left in between. The CDR3 bases are TGTGCCAGCAGCCAAGACCCCCTCAGAACTAATGAAAAACTGTTTTTT. This gives the protein CASSQDPLRTNEKLFF.

The chain has TRBV11-2 and TRBJ1-1; D ambiguous. The CDR3 runs to 15 residues. Trimming shortened V by 1 base and J by 5 bases, and 14 bases separated the two germline ends. Germline V gives CDR1 SGHAT, CDR2 FQNNGV. The CDR3, as DNA: TGTGCCAGCAGCTTAGTCCCGGGTATTGGGACTGAAGCTTTCTTT. The encoded protein is CASSLVPGIGTEAFF. The variable domain in full, with the rest retrieved from reference TRBV11-2 and TRBJ1-1, is EAGVAQSPRYKIIEKRQSVAFWCNPISGHATLYWYQQILGQGPKLLIQFQNNGVVDDSQLPKDRFSAERLKGVDSTLKIQPAKLEDSAVYLCASSLVPGIGTEAFFGQGTRLTVV.

V is TRBV7-6 and J is TRBJ2-1; D is ambiguous. The germline V and J ends were trimmed by 7 bases and 0 bases, with 16 bases remaining between them. In germline, CDR1 is SGHVS, CDR2 FNYEAQ. The CDR3 runs to 16 residues. The chain's CDR3 is CASTQTVPSSYNEQFF. The CDR3 nucleotides are TGTGCCAGCACCCAAACTGTCCCAAGCTCCTACAATGAGCAGTTCTTC.

The V and J genes are TRBV5-1 and TRBJ2-3; 9 bases fit TRBD2. The J segment lost 6 bases and the V segment lost 4 bases, leaving 6 bases of the junction unmatched. The V gene's germline CDR1 is SGHRS and CDR2 YFSETQ. The CDR3 is 14 residues long. CDR3 loop: CASSGTSRGDTQYF. Written as DNA, the CDR3 is TGCGCCAGCAGCGGGACTAGCCGCGGGGATACGCAGTATTTT.

This sequence joins TRBV11-3 and TRBJ2-1, with 12 bases lining up with TRBD2. The CDR3 covers 15 residues. In germline, CDR1 is SGHNT, CDR2 YENEEA. Germline trimming cut 5 bases from V and 8 bases from J; bases unmatched to any gene: 7. CDR3 sequence (DNA): TGTGCCAGCAGCCCCCGACTAGCGGGAGCAGATGAGCAGTTCTTC. Translation gives CASSPRLAGADEQFF.

This clone was found a few times. V gene TRBV4-2 combines with J gene TRBJ2-2; D uncertain. Germline CDR1 and CDR2: LGHNA and YNFKEQ. This CDR3 has 16 amino acids. With 4 bases removed from V and 5 bases from J, the gap between germline ends came to 17 bases. CDR3 sequence reads: CASSPRVGLRTGELFF. In DNA, the CDR3 is TGTGCCAGCAGCCCACGGGTCGGTTTGAGGACCGGGGAGCTGTTTTTT.

The chain employs TRBV19 and TRBJ1-4; D may be TRBD1 (6 bases). V dropped 6 bases and J dropped 6 bases, with 17 bases sitting between them. The germline gives CDR1 LNHDA, CDR2 SQIVND (reference sequence). The CDR3 has 15 residues. The CDR3 reads CASSSTGRGDEKLFF. For the CDR3, the DNA is TGTGCCAGTAGCTCTACAGGGAGAGGGGATGAAAAACTGTTTTTT.

The J gene is TRBJ2-3, the V gene TRBV9; D unclear. The CDR3 sequence is 16 residues long. Germline-derived CDR1 and CDR2 are SGDLS and YYNGEE. Trimming left V 0 bases short and J 1 base short, with 12 bases between. CDR3 sequence reads: CASSVEAMRRTDTQYF. The CDR3 bases are TGTGCCAGCAGCGTAGAGGCTATGAGGCGCACAGATACGCAGTATTTT.

V usage is TRBV25-1 and J usage is TRBJ1-1; tentative D call: TRBD1 (6 bases). The V end lost 4 bases, the J end lost 3 bases, and 12 bases lay between the germline ends. The CDR3 has 14 residues. From germline, CDR1 is MGHDK and CDR2 SYGVNS. The CDR3 loop is CASSAQGFYTEAFF. DNA of the CDR3: TGTGCCAGCAGTGCCCAGGGGTTTTACACTGAAGCTTTCTTT.

The J gene is TRBJ1-6, the V gene TRBV7-2; 8 nucleotides match TRBD1. The V segment lost 0 bases and the J segment 9 bases; nucleotides outside the gene matches: 7. CDR3 length: 16 residues. From germline, CDR1 is SGHTA and CDR2 FQGNSA. CDR3 region: CASSLAQTGVGSPLHF. The CDR3 DNA follows: TGTGCCAGCAGCTTAGCCCAGACAGGGGTTGGTTCACCCCTCCACTTT.

The genes are TRBV5-5 and TRBJ2-5, with 8 bases lining up with TRBD1. The junction had 6 bases not matched to a gene; V was cut back by 1 base and J by 4 bases. In germline, CDR1 is SGHKS, CDR2 YYEKEE (reference sequence). CDR3 size: 15 residues. Here the CDR3 reads CASSLNIGTGETQYF. The DNA of the CDR3 is TGTGCCAGCAGCTTGAATATAGGGACAGGAGAGACCCAGTACTTC.

The chain joins TRBV7-3 to TRBJ2-3, with TRBD2 matching 7 bases. The CDR3 is 14 residues long. In germline, CDR1 is SGHTA, CDR2 FQGTGA. J was trimmed by 6 bases and V by 5 bases; bases with no gene match: 8. CDR3 sequence reads: CASSRAGRKDTQYF. The CDR3 DNA reads as TGTGCCAGCAGCCGAGCGGGGAGAAAGGATACGCAGTATTTT.

V gene TRBV3-1 (or the pseudogene TRBV3-2) combines with J gene TRBJ1-6; a weak D match, TRBD1 (5 bases). The CDR3 sequence is 16 residues long. V was pared by 1 base and J by 2 bases, with 9 bases between. CDR1 and CDR2 (germline): LGHDT, YNNKEL (reference sequence). CDR3 sequence (DNA): TGTGCCAGCAGCCAAGTCGTGACAGCCTATAATTCACCCCTCCACTTT. Amino acids: CASSQVVTAYNSPLHF.

The chain combines TRBV6-4 with TRBJ2-1; D is ambiguous. Germline V gene sequence: CDR1 MRHNA, CDR2 SNTAGT. Deletions cut 0 bases from V and 5 bases from J, with 11 bases between. The CDR3 consists of 15 residues. As DNA, the CDR3 is TGTGCCAGCAGTGACTCGACTCGGCCTGACAATGAGCAGTTCTTC. Its protein is CASSDSTRPDNEQFF.

This chain uses TRBV6-5 with TRBJ1-4, with 9 nucleotides matching TRBD1. The CDR3 has 14 amino acids. V was clipped by 4 bases and J by 6 bases; unmatched bases: 3. Germline CDR1 and CDR2: MNHEY and SVGAGI. The CDR3: CASSSTGGDEKLFF. Here the CDR3 DNA reads TGTGCCAGCAGTTCGACAGGGGGTGATGAAAAACTGTTTTTT.

The chain carries TRBV5-1 and TRBJ2-3, with TRBD2 identical over 11 bases. This CDR3 has 15 residues. The V and J ends lost 4 bases and 6 bases, in that order; junction bases with no gene match: 7. Germline CDR1 and CDR2: SGHRS and YFSETQ. The DNA for the CDR3 is TGCGCCAGCAGCCAGACCGGGACTAGCGGTGATACGCAGTATTTT. This gives the protein CASSQTGTSGDTQYF.

This clone was recorded only once. The genes are TRBV15 and TRBJ1-1; D gene ambiguous. Germline CDR1 is LNHNV and CDR2 is YYDKDF (reference sequence). This CDR3 contains 14 residues. Trimming removed 2 bases at V and 1 base at J, with 8 bases between. CDR3 in DNA: TGTGCCACCAGCAGACCCAATCCGAACACTGAAGCTTTCTTT. Translating gives CATSRPNPNTEAFF. The variable domain in full, with the rest retrieved from reference TRBV15 and TRBJ1-1, is DAMVIQNPRYQVTQFGKPVTLSCSQTLNHNVMYWYQQKSSQAPKLLFHYYDKDFNNEADTPDNFQSRRPNTSFCFLDIRSPGLGDTAMYLCATSRPNPNTEAFFGQGTRLTVV.

This chain joins TRBV6-5 and TRBJ1-2; 8 positions agree with TRBD1. Germline lookup yields CDR1 MNHEY and CDR2 SVGAGI. This CDR3 has 14 amino acids. Trimming took 7 bases from V and 1 from J; bases not matched to a gene: 5. The CDR3 here is CASNGQGGNYGYTF. As DNA, the CDR3 is TGTGCCAGCAACGGACAGGGAGGTAACTATGGCTACACCTTC.

The J gene is TRBJ2-3, the V gene TRBV5-1; TRBD2 aligns across 8 bases. Germline V gene sequence: CDR1 SGHRS, CDR2 YFSETQ. Trimming took 0 bases from V and 5 from J; bases not matched to a gene: 5. The CDR3 has 15 residues. CDR3 amino acids: CASSLELAGGDTQYF. The CDR3 bases are TGCGCCAGCAGCTTGGAACTGGCGGGAGGAGATACGCAGTATTTT.

The chain employs TRBV9 and TRBJ2-3, with 9 bases lining up with TRBD2. The germline V gene encodes CDR1 SGDLS and CDR2 YYNGEE. With 0 bases clipped from V and 6 bases from J, the junction kept 2 bases outside the gene matches. CDR3 size: 14 residues. The CDR3, as DNA: TGTGCCAGCAGCGTAGGTACTAGCGGGGATACGCAGTATTTT. Translated: CASSVGTSGDTQYF.

The rearrangement uses TRBV19 and TRBJ1-3; 11 bases are a match to TRBD1. CDR1 and CDR2 (germline): LNHDA, SQIVND (reference sequence). V lost 8 bases, J lost 2 bases, and 8 bases stayed unmatched. This CDR3 comprises 16 residues. CDR3 nucleotide sequence: TGTGCCAGTCGTGGACAGGGGGCTTTGACTGGAAACACCATATATTTT. As protein: CASRGQGALTGNTIYF.

The chain joins TRBV28 to TRBJ2-7; 12 positions agree with TRBD1. This CDR3 comprises 15 residues. CDR1 and CDR2 from the germline V gene are MDHEN and SYDVKM. V lost 4 bases and J lost 7; bases outside the gene matches: 8. CDR3 sequence: CASSSSGQGAGEQYF. The CDR3 coding sequence is TGTGCCAGCAGTTCCTCGGGACAGGGGGCTGGAGAGCAGTACTTC.

A single count supports this clone. The CDR3 region is CSASRPEGEQYF. DNA for the CDR3: TGCAGTGCTAGTCGTCCAGAGGGCGAGCAGTACTTC. V and J are TRBV20-1 and TRBJ2-7; TRBD2 might be the D (5 bases). Germline V CDR1 and CDR2: DFQATT, SNEGSKA (reference sequence). CDR3 length: 12 residues. The V end lost 3 bases, the J end lost 6 bases, and 12 bases lay between the germline ends.

J is TRBJ1-2 and V is TRBV7-9; TRBD1 is a possible D gene (6 bases). Germline assignment: CDR1 SEHNR and CDR2 FQNEAQ (reference sequence). The CDR3 consists of 15 residues. The V end lost 7 bases, the J end lost 9 bases, and 24 bases lay between the germline ends. As DNA, the CDR3 is TGTGCCAGCACCATAGACCTCCGCGGGGGCGGGAGCTACACCTTC. Its translation is CASTIDLRGGGSYTF.

The chain links TRBV5-5 to TRBJ2-2; D perhaps matches TRBD1 (6 bases). Looked up from germline, CDR1 is SGHKS and CDR2 is YYEKEE (reference sequence). The CDR3 consists of 15 residues. Trimming left V 6 bases short and J 5 bases short, with 17 bases between. Here the CDR3 reads CASTNPQGPTGELFF. The CDR3 DNA is TGTGCCAGCACCAACCCACAGGGACCTACCGGGGAGCTGTTTTTT.

The chain is built from TRBV2 and TRBJ2-3, with unresolved D. V was pared by 6 bases and J by 2 bases, with 15 bases between. CDR1 is SNHLY, CDR2 FYNNEI, per germline. The CDR3 is 15 residues long. The DNA for the CDR3 is TGTGCCAGCAGAGCAGGCTTTGGGTACACAGATACGCAGTATTTT. It is translated as CASRAGFGYTDTQYF.

DNA for the CDR3: TGTGCCACCGGACAGCAAGAGACCCAGTACTTC. Its protein is CATGQQETQYF. The chain recombines TRBV24-1 with TRBJ2-5, with D possibly TRBD1 on 6 matching bases. The CDR3 length is 11 residues. CDR1 KGHDR and CDR2 SFDVKD come from the germline V gene. Trimming removed 9 bases from V and 2 bases from J, with 6 bases in between.

This clone was found once. This sequence joins TRBV5-4 and TRBJ1-5; the D gene is possibly TRBD1 (6 bases). Germline-derived CDR1 and CDR2 are SGHNT and YYREEE (reference sequence). The V end was cut by 2 bases, the J end by 1 base, with 10 bases between. This CDR3 is built from 15 residues. DNA for the CDR3: TGTGCCAGCAGCTTATGGGGGCAAAGCAATCAGCCCCAGCATTTT. This sequence encodes CASSLWGQSNQPQHF.